These 15 T cell receptor beta chains were all obtained from the same sample, sequenced in a study of shared clonotypes between healthy human individuals. The table came from immunoSEQ multiplex PCR; TCRdb's copy has only in-frame clones and leaves some out. The table records about 1.5 million clones, more than 95% of them present only once. Sequenced material: naive CD4+ T cells sorted from blood. The subset here: CD45RA+ positively selected. All receptors come from a man younger than 45 in good health.

This rearrangement joins TRBV7-2 to TRBJ1-2; the match to TRBD1 covers 7 bases. The CDR3 totals 13 residues. Germline trimming cut 1 base from V and 12 bases from J; bases unmatched to any gene: 8. From germline, CDR1 is SGHTA and CDR2 FQGNSA. DNA of the CDR3: TGTGCCAGCAGCTTAGACCCCCCAGGGGGGAACACCTTC. It encodes CASSLDPPGGNTF.

The CDR3 region has the DNA TGTGCCAGCTCACCTCTAGGGGTAGCGGGCACAGATACGCAGTATTTT. Protein sequence: CASSPLGVAGTDTQYF. The chain recombines TRBV18 with TRBJ2-3, with D possibly being TRBD2 (6 bases). The CDR3 contains 16 residues. Per the germline V gene, CDR1 is KGHSH and CDR2 is LQKENI. V was pared by 3 bases and J by 1 base, with 14 bases between.

The rearrangement joins TRBV5-8 to TRBJ1-1; D may be TRBD1 (5 bases). Germline CDR1 and CDR2: SGHTS and YDEGEE. This CDR3 has 13 amino acids. V was pared by 6 bases and J by 1 base, with 10 bases between. CDR3 nucleotide sequence: TGTGCCAGCAACCGAGACAGGAACACTGAAGCTTTCTTT. Its translation: CASNRDRNTEAFF.

About this clone: The sample holds other DNA sequences that translate to the same CDR3. The V gene is TRBV6-5, the J gene TRBJ2-2, with TRBD1 matching 9 bases. Germline V gene lookup returns CDR1 MNHEY and CDR2 SVGAGI. This CDR3 contains 15 residues. The V segment lost 5 bases and the J segment 4 bases; nucleotides outside the gene matches: 5. The DNA of the CDR3 is TGTGCCAGCAGTAGGGGACAGGGAGGCACCGGGGAGCTGTTTTTT. Translated: CASSRGQGGTGELFF.

The chain links TRBV5-1 to TRBJ1-5, with TRBD1 matching over 8 bases. Per the germline V gene, CDR1 is SGHRS and CDR2 is YFSETQ. The V segment lost 4 bases and the J segment 4 bases; nucleotides outside the gene matches: 1. The CDR3 sequence is 13 residues long. CDR3 DNA: TGCGCCAGCAGCAGACAGGGGAATCAGCCCCAGCATTTT. This translates into CASSRQGNQPQHF.

The chain has TRBV5-1 and TRBJ2-7, with 8 bases that match TRBD2. Looked up from germline, CDR1 is SGHRS and CDR2 is YFSETQ. The CDR3 covers 13 residues. V gave up 0 bases and J gave up 7 bases; unmatched junction bases: 3. CDR3 region: CASSLELAGEQYF. Here the CDR3 DNA reads TGCGCCAGCAGCTTGGAATTAGCGGGGGAGCAGTACTTC.

The chain has TRBV7-9 and TRBJ2-3; 7 bases fit TRBD2. Germline CDR1 reads SEHNR; CDR2 reads FQNEAQ (reference sequence). This CDR3 spans 14 amino acids. With 5 bases clipped from V and 1 base from J, the junction kept 3 bases outside the gene matches. Here the CDR3 DNA reads TGTGCCAGCAGCCCGGGAGGAGGCACAGATACGCAGTATTTT. Its translation: CASSPGGGTDTQYF.

The chain recombines TRBV7-8 with TRBJ2-2, with D possibly being TRBD1 (6 bases). The CDR3 contains 15 residues. Between the trimmed V and J ends, which lost 3 bases and 9 bases, there was a span of 17 bases. Germline CDR1 is SGHVS and CDR2 is FQNEAQ. The CDR3, as DNA: TGTGCCAGCAGCTTGCGACAGGTCCTAGGAAGGGAGCTGTTTTTT. Its protein is CASSLRQVLGRELFF.

The gene calls are TRBV14 and TRBJ2-3; D is perhaps TRBD1 or TRBD2 (5 bases each). From germline, CDR1 is SGHDN and CDR2 FVKESK. Trimming left V 4 bases short and J 7 bases short, with 15 bases between. There are 14 residues in the CDR3. The CDR3 region has the DNA TGTGCCAGCAGCCGGGACCTAGGGGTCCATACGCAGTATTTT. Amino acid sequence: CASSRDLGVHTQYF.

This chain links TRBV27 with TRBJ2-3; either TRBD1 or TRBD2 may fit D (7 bases each). V was clipped by 7 bases and J by 0 bases, with 14 bases between them. This CDR3 is 15 amino acids long. The germline V gene encodes CDR1 MNHEY and CDR2 SMNVEV (reference sequence). The CDR3 bases are TGTGCCAGCAAGCGGGACAGCGCTAGCACAGATACGCAGTATTTT. As protein: CASKRDSASTDTQYF.

The chain employs TRBV7-2 and TRBJ2-5, with a tentative D call TRBD2 (5 bases). Germline V gene sequence: CDR1 SGHTA, CDR2 FQGNSA. V was cut by 3 bases and J by 5 bases, with 10 bases left in between. This CDR3 is built from 13 residues. The CDR3 here is CASSFRTGETQYF. The CDR3 nucleotides are TGTGCCAGCAGCTTTCGGACGGGGGAGACCCAGTACTTC.

The V gene is TRBV25-1, the J gene TRBJ2-2, with 11 bases aligning to TRBD1. The CDR3 runs 16 residues. Trimming removed 2 bases from V and 4 bases from J; junction bases left unmatched: 3. Germline CDR1 and CDR2: MGHDK and SYGVNS. As DNA, the CDR3 is TGTGCCAGCAGTGAAACGGGGACAGGGGGCACCGGGGAGCTGTTTTTT. Protein sequence: CASSETGTGGTGELFF.

This chain connects TRBV19 to TRBJ2-3; 12 bases line up with TRBD2. CDR1 and CDR2 from the germline V gene are LNHDA and SQIVND (reference sequence). The CDR3 totals 18 residues. With V trimmed by 5 bases and J by 4 bases, 13 bases remained unmatched. The CDR3 protein is CASSPRLAGVGWADTQYF. In DNA, the CDR3 is TGTGCCAGTAGTCCCCGACTAGCGGGAGTAGGTTGGGCAGATACGCAGTATTTT.

This clone was observed once. The chain recombines TRBV5-1 with TRBJ2-5, with TRBD1 matching 10 bases. Germline-derived CDR1 and CDR2 are SGHRS and YFSETQ. The CDR3 contains 16 residues. V was clipped by 4 bases and J by 2 bases; unmatched bases: 8. The CDR3 DNA sequence: TGCGCCAGCAGCGTCGGGGACAGGGGAAATCAAGAGACCCAGTACTTC. It specifies CASSVGDRGNQETQYF.

V is TRBV27 and J is TRBJ2-3; tentative D call: TRBD1 (6 bases). The CDR3 contains 14 residues. The germline V gene encodes CDR1 MNHEY and CDR2 SMNVEV (reference sequence). The V end was cut by 5 bases, the J end by 3 bases, with 12 bases between. CDR3 sequence: CASSPYQGTDTQYF. DNA for the CDR3: TGTGCCAGCAGTCCCTATCAGGGGACAGATACGCAGTATTTT.